Reported below is one T cell receptor beta chain. The PCR had 60 Vbeta and 13 Jbeta primers. The table came from immunoSEQ multiplex PCR; TCRdb's copy has only in-frame clones and leaves some out. The sample records about 140,000 clones, 70% to 80% being singletons. The V gene lost 4 bases and the J gene lost 4 bases, with 7 bases spanning the gap. The length of the CDR3 is 11 residues. Germline loops: CDR1 GTSNPN, CDR2 SVGIG (reference sequence). Donors were nominally healthy when sampled, though unrecorded immune exposures were likely. The data were taken from a study of cytomegalovirus exposure and HLA in healthy donors. Study as a whole: Genotyping showed 81% of roughly 390 donors falling in the Caucasian-associated ancestry cluster.

Sequences were obtained from PBMCs. The TCR sequence derives from a woman between 45 and 65 years old in good health and CMV-seropositive. This chain uses TRBV30 with TRBJ1-2; no definite D call. CDR3 sequence: CAWTAAYGYTF. CDR3 nucleotides: TGTGCCTGGACGGCGGCCTATGGCTACACCTTC.